The 32 T cell receptor beta chains reported below all come from one sample, sequenced in a study of T cells expressing NK-cell markers. TCRdb re-called the 5' RACE reads and gives one entry per CDR3 protein, without DNA. This repertoire includes a few hundred thousand distinct CDR3 sequences. Sequencing input: blood T cells: a sorted CD56 or NKG2C T cell subset, CD4+ or CD8+ T cells, or bulk PBMC T cells (not recorded which). These receptors were collected from a man aged 18-70 years in good health.

V gene TRBV7-8 combines with J gene TRBJ2-2; TCRdb reports TRBD2, a call that lacks DNA to check it against. Germline-derived CDR1 and CDR2 are SGHVS and FQNEAQ. The CDR3 contains 18 residues. Here the CDR3 reads CASSLVPSGGPNTGELFF.

The V call is TRBV19, the J call TRBJ2-1; the TCRdb D gene call, TRBD2, has no DNA to confirm it. This CDR3 has 21 residues. Germline lookup yields CDR1 LNHDA and CDR2 SQIVND (reference sequence). CDR3 residues: CASSIDVVLAGGRDPYNEQFF.

This sequence joins TRBV7-2 and TRBJ2-3; the D call from TCRdb, TRBD1, cannot be confirmed without DNA. The CDR3 runs 17 residues. CDR1 is SGHTA, CDR2 FQGNSA, per germline. The CDR3 reads CASSSSGGAPNTDTQYF. Together with reference TRBV7-2 and TRBJ2-3, the CDR3 gives the full variable domain: GAGVSQSPSNKVTEKGKDVELRCDPISGHTALYWYRQSLGQGLEFLIYFQGNSAPDKSGLPSDRFSAERTGGSVSTLTIQRTQQEDSAVYLCASSSSGGAPNTDTQYFGPGTRLTVL.

The rearrangement joins TRBV7-9 to TRBJ2-1; the D gene TCRdb calls, TRBD2, cannot be checked with no DNA. Germline V gene data show CDR1 as SEHNR and CDR2 as FQNEAQ (reference sequence). The CDR3 consists of 15 residues. CDR3 sequence reads: CASSSYEVGRNEQFF.

V usage is TRBV20-1 and J usage is TRBJ1-3; TCRdb gives TRBD1 as the D gene, but with no DNA this cannot be confirmed. Germline CDR1 DFQATT, CDR2 SNEGSKA (reference sequence). The CDR3 has 16 residues. CDR3 residues: CSASSGADRGLNTIYF.

The J gene is TRBJ1-1, the V gene TRBV20-1; no DNA is available, so the TRBD1 call from TCRdb remains unchecked. The CDR3 has 13 amino acids. The germline V gene has CDR1 DFQATT and CDR2 SNEGSKA (reference sequence). Here the CDR3 reads CSARDYRTTEAFF.

The chain recombines TRBV11-1 with TRBJ2-1; TCRdb proposes TRBD2, but this gene call is untestable without DNA. This CDR3 has 15 amino acids. The germline V gene has CDR1 SGHAT and CDR2 FQDESV (reference sequence). The CDR3 sequence: CASSLAGTSYNEQFF.

This chain joins TRBV6-2 or TRBV6-3 and TRBJ1-1. CDR3 size: 14 residues. Looked up from germline, CDR1 is MNHEY and CDR2 is SVGEGT. The CDR3 loop is CASRRTETNTEAFF.

This chain joins TRBV7-2 and TRBJ1-1. The CDR3 spans 11 residues. Germline V gene lookup returns CDR1 SGHTA and CDR2 FQGNSA. This chain's CDR3 is CASSLDSGAFF.

The rearrangement joins TRBV15 to TRBJ2-7; TCRdb selects TRBD2, and the lack of DNA leaves this call unchecked. Germline values: CDR1 LNHNV, CDR2 YYDKDF (reference sequence). The length of the CDR3 is 17 residues. This chain's CDR3 is CATSRVSIAGARGEQYF.

This chain joins TRBV13 and TRBJ2-7; TCRdb gives TRBD1 as the D gene, but with no DNA this cannot be confirmed. Germline V gene lookup returns CDR1 PRHDT and CDR2 FYEKMQ (reference sequence). This CDR3 contains 16 residues. CDR3 amino acids: CASSLNPGTLNYEQYF.

The chain couples TRBV10-3 to TRBJ2-2; TCRdb's D gene call, TRBD1, goes unchecked for lack of DNA. Germline V gene data show CDR1 as ENHRY and CDR2 as SYGVKD. The CDR3 loop spans 17 amino acids. The CDR3 protein is CAISVRGGQEGTGELFF.

This chain links TRBV4-2 with TRBJ2-7; TCRdb selects TRBD1, and the lack of DNA leaves this call unchecked. From germline, CDR1 is LGHNA and CDR2 YNFKEQ. CDR3 length: 14 amino acids. CDR3: CASSRGHDAYEQYF.

V usage is TRBV9 and J usage is TRBJ2-1; the D call of TRBD1 rests on TCRdb alone, since no DNA is present to check it. Germline loops: CDR1 SGDLS, CDR2 YYNGEE. The CDR3 runs to 16 residues. This CDR3 reads CASSAGAGRGYNEQFF.

The chain uses TRBV7-9 and TRBJ1-1; TCRdb returns TRBD1, unconfirmable since there is no DNA. Germline assignment: CDR1 SEHNR and CDR2 FQNEAQ (reference sequence). The CDR3 runs to 16 residues. The CDR3 spells CASSLYRTGGISEAFF. Full variable domain (missing parts from reference TRBV7-9 and TRBJ1-1): DTGVSQNPRHKITKRGQNVTFRCDPISEHNRLYWYRQTLGQGPEFLTYFQNEAQLEKSRLLSDRFSAERPKGSFSTLEIQRTEQGDSAMYLCASSLYRTGGISEAFFGQGTRLTVV.

The CDR3 here is CASSLRDRDSGANVLTF. V usage is TRBV11-2 and J usage is TRBJ2-6; the D call from TCRdb, TRBD1, cannot be confirmed without DNA. Germline V CDR1 and CDR2: SGHAT, FQNNGV. The CDR3 totals 17 residues.

The chain couples TRBV20-1 to TRBJ1-2; TCRdb gives TRBD1 as the D gene, but with no DNA this cannot be confirmed. CDR1 is DFQATT, CDR2 SNEGSKA, per germline (reference sequence). The CDR3 sequence is 13 residues long. The CDR3 loop reads CSARDRPWFGYTF.

The chain employs TRBV20-1 and TRBJ2-3; TCRdb's assignment of TRBD1 cannot be checked, as there is no DNA. The CDR3 sequence is 14 residues long. Germline V gives CDR1 DFQATT, CDR2 SNEGSKA (reference sequence). The CDR3 region is CSGARETGVNTQYF.

The chain joins TRBV5-5 to TRBJ2-3; TCRdb calls TRBD1, which cannot be checked without DNA. Germline CDR1 and CDR2: SGHKS and YYEKEE (reference sequence). The CDR3 is 16 amino acids. The CDR3 region is CASSLIGGQGTDTQYF.

This chain links TRBV14 with TRBJ1-3. The germline CDR1 and CDR2 sequences are SGHDN and FVKESK. The CDR3 loop spans 14 amino acids. CDR3 residues: CASSPRGGGNTIYF. The full variable domain, in which reference TRBV14 and TRBJ1-3 provide the parts outside the CDR3, is EAGVTQFPSHSVIEKGQTVTLRCDPISGHDNLYWYRRVMGKEIKFLLHFVKESKQDESGMPNNRFLAERTGGTYSTLKVQPAELEDSGVYFCASSPRGGGNTIYFGEGSWLTVV.

V usage is TRBV7-2 and J usage is TRBJ1-1; TCRdb's D call, TRBD1, is unchecked because there is no DNA. Germline CDR1 is SGHTA and CDR2 is FQGNSA. The CDR3 consists of 15 residues. The CDR3 sequence: CASSKSWDGNTEAFF.

The chain couples TRBV5-6 to TRBJ2-2; there is no DNA to check the TCRdb D call of TRBD1. In germline, CDR1 is SGHDT, CDR2 YYEEEE. The CDR3 is made up of 15 amino acids. The CDR3 spells CASRLGTGESGELFF. Full variable domain (rest looked up from reference TRBV5-6 and TRBJ2-2): DAGVTQSPTHLIKTRGQQVTLRCSPKSGHDTVSWYQQALGQGPQFIFQYYEEEERQRGNFPDRFSGHQFPNYSSELNVNALLLGDSALYLCASRLGTGESGELFFGEGSRLTVL.

CDR3 sequence: CATSARVDPSYNEQFF. The chain is built from TRBV24-1 and TRBJ2-1. Germline V CDR1 and CDR2: KGHDR, SFDVKD. The CDR3 has 16 amino acids.

This rearrangement joins TRBV12-3 or TRBV12-4 to TRBJ1-2. The CDR3 sequence is 14 residues long. CDR3 sequence reads: CASSLGRSLYGYTF.

The chain couples TRBV5-8 to TRBJ2-5; TCRdb lists TRBD2, though no DNA is available to test this call. This CDR3 comprises 15 residues. CDR1 and CDR2 (germline): SGHTS, YDEGEE. CDR3 protein: CASSYGTSGGETQYF.

The chain couples TRBV2 to TRBJ2-2; TCRdb picks TRBD2, but there is no DNA to check that call. The CDR3 consists of 16 residues. The germline V gene encodes CDR1 SNHLY and CDR2 FYNNEI. The CDR3 protein is CASSRLAGGTGGELFF.

CDR3 protein: CASSLVTGTLYEQYF. V gene TRBV28 combines with J gene TRBJ2-7; the TCRdb call, TRBD1, lacks DNA for checking. The CDR3 loop spans 15 amino acids. Germline assignment: CDR1 MDHEN and CDR2 SYDVKM.

CDR3 region: CASSWNRLNEKLFF. The chain joins TRBV4-1 to TRBJ1-4; TCRdb names TRBD1, which stays unverified in the absence of DNA. Germline loops: CDR1 MGHRA, CDR2 YSYEKL. The CDR3 runs 14 residues.

The CDR3 loop is CASSYPRGGLNTDTQYF. The chain recombines TRBV6-5 with TRBJ2-3; as DNA is missing, the TRBD2 call by TCRdb cannot be tested. The CDR3 consists of 17 residues. The germline gives CDR1 MNHEY, CDR2 SVGAGI.

The V gene is TRBV4-1, the J gene TRBJ2-3. This CDR3 comprises 13 residues. Germline V CDR1 and CDR2: MGHRA, YSYEKL. The CDR3 reads CASSQSSTDTQYF.

The chain carries TRBV3-1 and TRBJ2-7; no DNA is available, so the TRBD1 call from TCRdb remains unchecked. Germline CDR1 LGHDT, CDR2 YNNKEL (reference sequence). This CDR3 is 14 amino acids long. The chain's CDR3 is CASSPQQGAYEQYF.

The chain combines TRBV7-2 with TRBJ1-4; lacking DNA, the TRBD1 call made by TCRdb goes unchecked. There are 13 residues in the CDR3. Germline CDR1 is SGHTA and CDR2 is FQGNSA. CDR3 amino acids: CASSFRGSEKLFF. The full variable domain, rest sourced from reference TRBV7-2 and TRBJ1-4, is GAGVSQSPSNKVTEKGKDVELRCDPISGHTALYWYRQSLGQGLEFLIYFQGNSAPDKSGLPSDRFSAERTGGSVSTLTIQRTQQEDSAVYLCASSFRGSEKLFFGSGTQLSVL.